Below are 19 T cell receptor beta chains sequenced from a single sample in a study of cytomegalovirus exposure and HLA in healthy donors. 13 Jbeta primers and 60 Vbeta primers were used for the PCR. TCRdb's copy holds only in-frame clones and misses some; the assay was immunoSEQ multiplex PCR. The table includes 95,000 to 100,000 clones, around 85% detected once. The specimen was PBMCs. Receptor source: a man aged 25-40 years in good health and CMV-seronegative.

The chain combines TRBV7-9 with TRBJ2-5, with a possible D match to TRBD2 (6 bases). CDR1 is SEHNR and CDR2 is FQNEAQ in the germline V gene (reference sequence). V gave up 6 bases and J gave up 2 bases, with 13 bases separating them. The CDR3 totals 14 residues. This CDR3 reads CASSTRGLQETQYF. In DNA, the CDR3 is TGTGCCAGCAGTACGCGGGGCCTACAAGAGACCCAGTACTTC.

The genes are TRBV10-3 and TRBJ2-7, with D perhaps matching TRBD1 (6 bases). Germline V gives CDR1 ENHRY, CDR2 SYGVKD. Between the trimmed V and J ends, which lost 9 bases and 0 bases, there was a span of 15 bases. The CDR3 is 14 residues long. The chain's CDR3 is CAITDRSGSYEQYF. The CDR3 nucleotides are TGTGCCATTACCGACAGGTCGGGCTCCTACGAGCAGTACTTC.

The chain recombines TRBV29-1 with TRBJ2-3; no definite D call. Trimming left V 0 bases short and J 8 bases short, with 12 bases between. CDR1 is SQVTM, CDR2 ANQGSEA, per germline. This CDR3 is built from 13 residues. The CDR3 DNA reads as TGCAGCGTTGAAGATCACAGACAAGTTACGCAGTATTTT. Amino acid sequence: CSVEDHRQVTQYF.

The chain has TRBV5-1 and TRBJ2-5; D gene unclear. Trimming stripped 4 bases from V and 3 bases from J, with 10 bases between. CDR3 length equals 13 residues. Germline CDR1 and CDR2: SGHRS and YFSETQ. DNA for the CDR3: TGCGCCAGCAGCCCCTCCCCGGAAGAGACCCAGTACTTC. Translating it yields CASSPSPEETQYF.

This clone was counted once. V gene TRBV2 combines with J gene TRBJ1-3; tentative D call: TRBD1 (5 bases). V was clipped by 5 bases and J by 9 bases, with 17 bases between them. Germline V CDR1 and CDR2: SNHLY, FYNNEI. CDR3 size: 14 residues. CDR3 protein: CASSPAGQDGTIYF. For the CDR3, the DNA is TGTGCCAGCAGTCCCGCGGGGCAAGACGGCACCATATATTTT.

This clone appeared a single time. The J gene is TRBJ2-5, the V gene TRBV7-9; 7 bases agree with TRBD1. From germline, CDR1 is SEHNR and CDR2 FQNEAQ (reference sequence). The ends lost 5 bases at V and 5 bases at J; junction bases unmatched: 8. The CDR3 has 14 residues. CDR3 DNA sequence: TGTGCCAGCAGCCCCGGTGACAGGGCGGAGACCCAGTACTTC. It specifies CASSPGDRAETQYF. Full variable domain (outside the CDR3, taken from reference TRBV7-9 and TRBJ2-5): DTGVSQNPRHKITKRGQNVTFRCDPISEHNRLYWYRQTLGQGPEFLTYFQNEAQLEKSRLLSDRFSAERPKGSFSTLEIQRTEQGDSAMYLCASSPGDRAETQYFGPGTRLLVL.

V usage is TRBV6-5 and J usage is TRBJ2-7; D possibly corresponds to TRBD2 (5 bases). Deletions cut 5 bases from V and 5 bases from J, with 13 bases between. The CDR3 has 13 amino acids. CDR1 and CDR2 from the germline V gene are MNHEY and SVGAGI. CDR3 in DNA: TGTGCCAGCAGTACGCTGGGGAGCGACGAGCAGTACTTC. Translation: CASSTLGSDEQYF.

The V gene is TRBV6-4, the J gene TRBJ1-6; D unresolved. This CDR3 has 14 residues. Germline CDR1 and CDR2: MRHNA and SNTAGT. The V end was cut by 0 bases, the J end by 9 bases, with 9 bases between. CDR3 in DNA: TGTGCCAGCAGTGACTCCCTAGGGAGTTCACCCCTCCACTTT. The encoded protein is CASSDSLGSSPLHF.

The chain uses TRBV5-1 and TRBJ2-7, with 12 bases fitting TRBD2. J was trimmed by 5 bases and V by 4 bases; bases with no gene match: 7. From germline, CDR1 is SGHRS and CDR2 YFSETQ. This CDR3 comprises 15 residues. As DNA, the CDR3 is TGCGCCAGCAGCCCGTCGACTAGCGGGAGAAACGAGCAGTACTTC. Its translation is CASSPSTSGRNEQYF. Combining the CDR3 with reference TRBV5-1 and TRBJ2-7 gives the whole variable domain KAGVTQTPRYLIKTRGQQVTLSCSPISGHRSVSWYQQTPGQGLQFLFEYFSETQRNKGNFPGRFSGRQFSNSRSEMNVSTLELGDSALYLCASSPSTSGRNEQYFGPGTRLTVT.

The chain uses TRBV7-2 and TRBJ2-3; D uncertain. The V and J ends lost 3 bases and 2 bases respectively, with 6 bases between them. This CDR3 contains 13 residues. Germline-derived CDR1 and CDR2 are SGHTA and FQGNSA. CDR3 nucleotide sequence: TGTGCCAGCAGCTTTAGTAACACAGATACGCAGTATTTT. It translates to CASSFSNTDTQYF.

This rearrangement joins TRBV6-5 to TRBJ1-3; D remains ambiguous. The CDR3 extends over 15 amino acids. Trimming took 0 bases from V and 2 from J, leaving 8 bases between them. In germline, CDR1 is MNHEY, CDR2 SVGAGI. CDR3 sequence: CASSYSAGTGNTIYF. The CDR3 bases are TGTGCCAGCAGTTACTCGGCAGGAACTGGAAACACCATATATTTT.

There are a few counts of this clone. The chain recombines TRBV5-1 with TRBJ2-5; 8 bases line up with TRBD2. Germline CDR1 SGHRS, CDR2 YFSETQ. The length of the CDR3 is 15 residues. V lost 3 bases and J lost 3; bases outside the gene matches: 7. CDR3 bases: TGCGCCAGCAGCTCCTACGGGACTAGGGAAGAGACCCAGTACTTC. Protein sequence: CASSSYGTREETQYF.

The rearrangement uses TRBV7-2 and TRBJ2-3; the D gene is possibly TRBD1 (5 bases). V lost 7 bases and J 3 bases, leaving 17 bases between the germline ends. The CDR3 totals 15 residues. Germline V gene lookup returns CDR1 SGHTA and CDR2 FQGNSA. CDR3 protein: CASISTWGQTDTQYF. The CDR3 coding sequence is TGTGCCAGCATCTCGACCTGGGGCCAAACAGATACGCAGTATTTT. The complete variable domain, with remaining parts taken from reference TRBV7-2 and TRBJ2-3, reads GAGVSQSPSNKVTEKGKDVELRCDPISGHTALYWYRQSLGQGLEFLIYFQGNSAPDKSGLPSDRFSAERTGGSVSTLTIQRTQQEDSAVYLCASISTWGQTDTQYFGPGTRLTVL.

The chain has TRBV6-5 and TRBJ2-2; the match to TRBD2 covers 8 bases. V lost 0 bases to trimming and J lost 6 bases; unmatched junction nucleotides: 0. The germline gives CDR1 MNHEY, CDR2 SVGAGI. This CDR3 is 14 amino acids long. The DNA of the CDR3 is TGTGCCAGCAGTTACTCCGGGGGGGCCGGGGAGCTGTTTTTT. Its translation: CASSYSGGAGELFF.

This clone has only a few counts. The chain joins TRBV6-5 to TRBJ2-7, with D perhaps matching TRBD2 (6 bases). The CDR3 contains 12 residues. Germline V lookup: CDR1 MNHEY, CDR2 SVGAGI. V lost 6 bases and J lost 3, with 9 bases in between. The CDR3 nucleotides read TGTGCCAGCAGAGGAGGGATCTACGAGCAGTACTTC. Protein: CASRGGIYEQYF.

The V call is TRBV30, the J call TRBJ2-3, with a possible D match to TRBD2 (5 bases). The CDR3 totals 14 residues. V dropped 0 bases and J dropped 8 bases, with 15 bases sitting between them. Germline V gives CDR1 GTSNPN, CDR2 SVGIG (reference sequence). CDR3 residues: CAWSVLGGSSTQYF. The CDR3 DNA follows: TGTGCCTGGAGTGTACTAGGCGGTAGTTCTACGCAGTATTTT.

The rearrangement joins TRBV2 to TRBJ2-7; 8 bases fit TRBD2. CDR1 and CDR2 from the germline V gene are SNHLY and FYNNEI. The CDR3 is 14 amino acids. Trimming at V came to 3 bases and at J to 2 bases, leaving 3 bases not matched to a gene. CDR3 sequence (DNA): TGTGCCAGCAGTGAGCTAGCGGGTCCCTACGAGCAGTACTTC. It codes for CASSELAGPYEQYF.

The J gene is TRBJ2-5, the V gene TRBV2; 9 bases line up with TRBD1. Germline V lookup: CDR1 SNHLY, CDR2 FYNNEI. CDR3 length: 16 amino acids. J gave up 5 bases and V 0 bases, and 7 bases lay outside the gene matches. The CDR3 region has the DNA TGTGCCAGCAGTGAAGCGCTTACAGGGGGCTGGGAGACCCAGTACTTC. It specifies CASSEALTGGWETQYF. Combining the CDR3 with reference TRBV2 and TRBJ2-5 gives the whole variable domain EPEVTQTPSHQVTQMGQEVILRCVPISNHLYFYWYRQILGQKVEFLVSFYNNEISEKSEIFDDQFSVERPDGSNFTLKIRSTKLEDSAMYFCASSEALTGGWETQYFGPGTRLLVL.

The rearrangement links TRBV6-6 to TRBJ2-7, with D hard to call. Germline V lookup: CDR1 MNHNY, CDR2 SVGAGI (reference sequence). Trimming took off 0 bases at V and 0 bases at J, with 9 bases between the two ends. CDR3 length: 15 amino acids. The CDR3 DNA follows: TGTGCCAGCAGTTACTCGAGGCTCAACTCCTACGAGCAGTACTTC. Its protein product is CASSYSRLNSYEQYF.